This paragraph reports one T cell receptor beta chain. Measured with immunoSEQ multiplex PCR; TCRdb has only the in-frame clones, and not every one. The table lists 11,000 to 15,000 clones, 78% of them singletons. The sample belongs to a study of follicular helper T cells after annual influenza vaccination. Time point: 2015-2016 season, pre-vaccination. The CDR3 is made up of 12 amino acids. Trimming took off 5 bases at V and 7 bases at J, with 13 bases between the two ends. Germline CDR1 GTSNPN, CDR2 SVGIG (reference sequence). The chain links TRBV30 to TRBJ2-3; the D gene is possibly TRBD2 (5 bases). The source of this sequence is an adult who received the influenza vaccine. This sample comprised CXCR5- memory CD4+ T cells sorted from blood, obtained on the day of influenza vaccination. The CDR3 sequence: CAWSREWNTQYF. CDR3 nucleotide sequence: TGTGCCTGGTCCCGGGAATGGAATACGCAGTATTTT.